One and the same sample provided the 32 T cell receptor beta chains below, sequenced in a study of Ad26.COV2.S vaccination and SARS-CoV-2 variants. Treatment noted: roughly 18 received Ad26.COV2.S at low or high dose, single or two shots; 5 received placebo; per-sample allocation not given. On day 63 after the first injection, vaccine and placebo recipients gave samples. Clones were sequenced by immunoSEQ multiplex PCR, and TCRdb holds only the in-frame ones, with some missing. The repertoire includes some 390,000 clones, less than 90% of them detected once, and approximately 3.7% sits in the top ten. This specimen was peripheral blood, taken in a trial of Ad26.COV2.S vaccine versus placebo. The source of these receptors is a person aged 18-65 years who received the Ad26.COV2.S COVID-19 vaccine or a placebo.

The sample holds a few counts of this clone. The CDR3 DNA sequence: TGTGCCAGCAGCCAAGATTGGGAGCGGGGGCCCGGGGAGCTGTTTTTT. This encodes CASSQDWERGPGELFF. The gene calls are TRBV4-2 and TRBJ2-2; 8 bases are shared with TRBD2. With V trimmed by 0 bases and J by 6 bases, 6 bases remained unmatched. The CDR3 runs 16 residues. Germline CDR1 LGHNA, CDR2 YNFKEQ.

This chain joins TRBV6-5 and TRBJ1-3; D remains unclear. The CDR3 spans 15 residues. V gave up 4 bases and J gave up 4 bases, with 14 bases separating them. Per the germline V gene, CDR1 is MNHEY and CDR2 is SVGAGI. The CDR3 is CASSSREPVGNTIYF. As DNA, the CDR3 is TGTGCCAGCAGTTCAAGGGAACCGGTAGGAAACACCATATATTTT.

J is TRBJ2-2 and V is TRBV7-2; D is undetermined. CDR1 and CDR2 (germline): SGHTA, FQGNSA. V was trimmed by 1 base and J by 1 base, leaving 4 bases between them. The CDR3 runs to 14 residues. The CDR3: CASSLDLNTGELFF. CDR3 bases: TGTGCCAGCAGCTTAGACTTGAACACCGGGGAGCTGTTTTTT.

CDR3 amino acids: CASSHLDRGPYNEQFF. The CDR3, as DNA: TGTGCCAGCAGCCACCTGGACAGGGGCCCTTACAATGAGCAGTTCTTC. The chain links TRBV7-2 to TRBJ2-1; the match to TRBD1 covers 9 bases. The V and J ends lost 5 bases and 4 bases, in that order; junction bases with no gene match: 9. This CDR3 region has 16 residues. The germline CDR1 and CDR2 sequences are SGHTA and FQGNSA.

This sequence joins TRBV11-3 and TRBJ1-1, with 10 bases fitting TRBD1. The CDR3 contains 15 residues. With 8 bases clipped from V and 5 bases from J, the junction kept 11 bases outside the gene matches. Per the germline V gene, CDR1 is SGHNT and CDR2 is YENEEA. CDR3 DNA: TGTGCCAGCGGGACAGGGGCCAAGGGAAAAACTGAAGCTTTCTTT. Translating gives CASGTGAKGKTEAFF.

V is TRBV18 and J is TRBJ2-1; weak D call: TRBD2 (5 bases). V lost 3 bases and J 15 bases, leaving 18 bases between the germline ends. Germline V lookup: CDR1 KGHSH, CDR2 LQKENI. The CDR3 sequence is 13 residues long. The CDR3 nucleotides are TGTGCCAGCTCACCCGACTTTTCGGGGATAGTGTTCTTC. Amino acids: CASSPDFSGIVFF.

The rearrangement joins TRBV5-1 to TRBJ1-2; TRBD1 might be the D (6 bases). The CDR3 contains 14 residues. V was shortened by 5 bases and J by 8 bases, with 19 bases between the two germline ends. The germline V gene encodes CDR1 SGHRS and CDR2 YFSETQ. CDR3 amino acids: CASRRAGGDPGYTF. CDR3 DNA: TGCGCCAGCAGGCGCGCGGGGGGCGATCCCGGCTACACCTTC.

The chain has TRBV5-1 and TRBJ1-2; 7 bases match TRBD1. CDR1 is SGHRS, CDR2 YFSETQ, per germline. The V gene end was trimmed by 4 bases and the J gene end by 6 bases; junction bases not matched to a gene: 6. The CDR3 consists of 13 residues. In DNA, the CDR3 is TGCGCCAGCAGCGCCGACAGGGTCCATGGCTACACCTTC. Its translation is CASSADRVHGYTF. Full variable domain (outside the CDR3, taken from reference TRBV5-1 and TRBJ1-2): KAGVTQTPRYLIKTRGQQVTLSCSPISGHRSVSWYQQTPGQGLQFLFEYFSETQRNKGNFPGRFSGRQFSNSRSEMNVSTLELGDSALYLCASSADRVHGYTFGSGTRLTVV.

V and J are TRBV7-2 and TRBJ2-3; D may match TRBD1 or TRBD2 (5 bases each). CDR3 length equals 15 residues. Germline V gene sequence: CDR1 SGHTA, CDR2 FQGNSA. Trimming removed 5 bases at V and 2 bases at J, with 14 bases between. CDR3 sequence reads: CASSRDGLYTDTQYF. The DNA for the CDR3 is TGTGCCAGCAGCCGGGACGGACTTTACACAGATACGCAGTATTTT.

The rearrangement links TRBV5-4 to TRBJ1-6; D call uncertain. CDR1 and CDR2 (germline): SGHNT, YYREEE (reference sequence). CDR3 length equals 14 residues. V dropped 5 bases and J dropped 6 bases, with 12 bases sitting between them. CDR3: CASRTDGGNSPLHF. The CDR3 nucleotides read TGTGCCAGCAGGACCGACGGAGGTAATTCACCCCTCCACTTT.

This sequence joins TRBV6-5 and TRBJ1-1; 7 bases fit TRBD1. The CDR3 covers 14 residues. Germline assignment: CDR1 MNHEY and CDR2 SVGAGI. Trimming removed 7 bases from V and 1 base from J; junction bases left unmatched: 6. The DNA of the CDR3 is TGTGCCAGCAACCCGACAGGGACGAACACTGAAGCTTTCTTT. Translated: CASNPTGTNTEAFF.

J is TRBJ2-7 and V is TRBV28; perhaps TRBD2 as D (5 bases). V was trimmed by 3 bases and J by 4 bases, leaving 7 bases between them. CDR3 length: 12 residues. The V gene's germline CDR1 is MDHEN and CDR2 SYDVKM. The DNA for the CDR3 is TGTGCCAGCAGTTTCGGGGAATACGAGCAGTACTTC. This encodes CASSFGEYEQYF.

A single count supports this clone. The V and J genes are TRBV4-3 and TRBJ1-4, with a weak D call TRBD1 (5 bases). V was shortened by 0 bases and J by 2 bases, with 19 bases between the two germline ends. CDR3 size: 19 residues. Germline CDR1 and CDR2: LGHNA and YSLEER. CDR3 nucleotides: TGCGCCAGCAGCCAAGATGTCCAGGGTGCCTTAGGGACTAATGAAAAACTGTTTTTT. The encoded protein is CASSQDVQGALGTNEKLFF.

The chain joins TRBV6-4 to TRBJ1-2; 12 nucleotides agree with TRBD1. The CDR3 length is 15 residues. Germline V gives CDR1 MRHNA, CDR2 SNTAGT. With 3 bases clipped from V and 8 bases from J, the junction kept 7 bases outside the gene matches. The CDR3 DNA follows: TGTGCCAGCAGTGATACCGGGACAGGGGGCCGGGGCTACACCTTC. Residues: CASSDTGTGGRGYTF.

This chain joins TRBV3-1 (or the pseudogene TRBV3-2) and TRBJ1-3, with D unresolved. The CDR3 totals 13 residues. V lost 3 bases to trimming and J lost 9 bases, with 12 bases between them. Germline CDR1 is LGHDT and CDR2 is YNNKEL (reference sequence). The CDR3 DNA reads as TGTGCCAGCAGCCACCGGTCCCCGGGCACCATATATTTT. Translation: CASSHRSPGTIYF.

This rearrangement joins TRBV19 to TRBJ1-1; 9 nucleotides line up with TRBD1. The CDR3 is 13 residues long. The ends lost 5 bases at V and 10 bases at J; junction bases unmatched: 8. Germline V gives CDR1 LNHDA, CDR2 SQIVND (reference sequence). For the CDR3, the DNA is TGTGCCAGTAGTTCGCGACAGGGGGGACGAGCTTTCTTT. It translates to CASSSRQGGRAFF. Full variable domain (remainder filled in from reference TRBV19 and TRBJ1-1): DGGITQSPKYLFRKEGQNVTLSCEQNLNHDAMYWYRQDPGQGLRLIYYSQIVNDFQKGDIAEGYSVSREKKESFPLTVTSAQKNPTAFYLCASSSRQGGRAFFGQGTRLTVV.

The CDR3 reads CASRAANTGELFF. In DNA, the CDR3 is TGTGCCAGCAGGGCAGCGAACACCGGGGAGCTGTTTTTT. The J gene is TRBJ2-2, the V gene TRBV6-5; no clear D. Trimming cost V 6 bases and J 0 bases, with 5 bases left between them. Germline V gene sequence: CDR1 MNHEY, CDR2 SVGAGI. The CDR3 is 13 residues long.

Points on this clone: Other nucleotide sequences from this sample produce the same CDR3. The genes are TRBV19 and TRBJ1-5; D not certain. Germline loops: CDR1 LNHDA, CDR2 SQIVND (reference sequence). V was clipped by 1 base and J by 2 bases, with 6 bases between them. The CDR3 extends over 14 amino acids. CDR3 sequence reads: CASSIGTGNQPQHF. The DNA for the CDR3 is TGTGCCAGTAGTATAGGGACGGGCAATCAGCCCCAGCATTTT. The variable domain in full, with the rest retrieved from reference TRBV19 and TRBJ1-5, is DGGITQSPKYLFRKEGQNVTLSCEQNLNHDAMYWYRQDPGQGLRLIYYSQIVNDFQKGDIAEGYSVSREKKESFPLTVTSAQKNPTAFYLCASSIGTGNQPQHFGDGTRLSIL.

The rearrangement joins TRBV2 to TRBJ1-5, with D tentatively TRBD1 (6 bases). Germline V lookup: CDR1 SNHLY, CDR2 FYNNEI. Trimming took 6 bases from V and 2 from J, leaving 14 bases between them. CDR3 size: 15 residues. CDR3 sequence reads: CASRGIQGRNQPQHF. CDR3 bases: TGTGCCAGCAGGGGGATACAGGGCCGCAATCAGCCCCAGCATTTT.

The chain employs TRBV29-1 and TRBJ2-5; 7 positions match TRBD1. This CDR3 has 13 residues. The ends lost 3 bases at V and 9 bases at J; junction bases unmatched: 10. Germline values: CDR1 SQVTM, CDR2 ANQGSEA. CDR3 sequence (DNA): TGCAGCGTTGAGCGACAGGGTGAAAGTGCCCAGTACTTC. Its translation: CSVERQGESAQYF.

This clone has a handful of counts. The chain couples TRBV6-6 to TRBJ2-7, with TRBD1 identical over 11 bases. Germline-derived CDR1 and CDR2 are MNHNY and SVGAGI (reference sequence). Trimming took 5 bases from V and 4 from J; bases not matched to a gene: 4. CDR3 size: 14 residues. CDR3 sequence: CASSTGTGGYEQYF. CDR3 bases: TGTGCCAGCAGTACCGGGACAGGGGGATACGAGCAGTACTTC.

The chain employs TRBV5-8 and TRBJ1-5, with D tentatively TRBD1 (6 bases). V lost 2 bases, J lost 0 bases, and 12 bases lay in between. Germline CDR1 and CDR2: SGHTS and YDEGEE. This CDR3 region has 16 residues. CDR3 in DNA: TGTGCCAGCAGCTTTCTTCGGGGGGCTAGCAATCAGCCCCAGCATTTT. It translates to CASSFLRGASNQPQHF.

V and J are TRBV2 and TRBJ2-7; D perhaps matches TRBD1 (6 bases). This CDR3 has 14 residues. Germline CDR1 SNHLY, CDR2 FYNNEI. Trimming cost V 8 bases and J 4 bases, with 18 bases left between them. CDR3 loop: CASSGRTELYEQYF. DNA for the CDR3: TGTGCCAGCTCCGGGCGGACAGAGCTTTACGAGCAGTACTTC.

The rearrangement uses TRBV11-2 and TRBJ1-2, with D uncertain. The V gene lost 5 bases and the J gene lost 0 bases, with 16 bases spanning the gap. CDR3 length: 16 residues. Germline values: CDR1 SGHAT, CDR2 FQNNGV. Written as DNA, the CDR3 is TGTGCCAGCAGCACTAACTTAGGGATTGCTAACTATGGCTACACCTTC. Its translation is CASSTNLGIANYGYTF.

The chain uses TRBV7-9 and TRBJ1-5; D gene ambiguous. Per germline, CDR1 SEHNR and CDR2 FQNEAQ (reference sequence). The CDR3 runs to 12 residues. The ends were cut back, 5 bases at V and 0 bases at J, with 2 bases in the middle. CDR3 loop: CASSPSNQPQHF. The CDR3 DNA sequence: TGTGCCAGCAGCCCTAGCAATCAGCCCCAGCATTTT.

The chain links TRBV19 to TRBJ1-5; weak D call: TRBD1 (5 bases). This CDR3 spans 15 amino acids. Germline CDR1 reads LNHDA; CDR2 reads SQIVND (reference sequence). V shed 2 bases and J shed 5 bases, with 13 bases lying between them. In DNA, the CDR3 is TGTGCCAGTAGTATAAGGGGCCCCACCTATCAGCCCCAGCATTTT. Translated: CASSIRGPTYQPQHF.

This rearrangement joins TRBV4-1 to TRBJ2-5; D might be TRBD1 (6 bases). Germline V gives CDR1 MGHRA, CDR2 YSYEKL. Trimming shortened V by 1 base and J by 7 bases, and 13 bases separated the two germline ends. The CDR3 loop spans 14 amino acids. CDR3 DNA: TGCGCCAGCAGCCAAGGACAGGTCCTGGGGACCCAGTACTTC. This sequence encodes CASSQGQVLGTQYF.

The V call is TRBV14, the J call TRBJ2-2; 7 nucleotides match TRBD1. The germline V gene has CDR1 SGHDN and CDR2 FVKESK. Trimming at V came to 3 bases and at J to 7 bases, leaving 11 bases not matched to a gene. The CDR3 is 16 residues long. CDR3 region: CASSQLGQVDNGELFF. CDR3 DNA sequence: TGTGCCAGCAGCCAGTTAGGACAGGTCGATAACGGGGAGCTGTTTTTT.

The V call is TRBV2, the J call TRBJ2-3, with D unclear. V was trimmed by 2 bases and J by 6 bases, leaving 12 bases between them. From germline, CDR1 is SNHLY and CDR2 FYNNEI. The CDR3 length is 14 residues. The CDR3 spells CASSEISQDDTQYF. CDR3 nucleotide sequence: TGTGCCAGCAGTGAAATCTCGCAGGACGATACGCAGTATTTT.

The CDR3 sequence is CASRGSATYEQYF. In nucleotides, the CDR3 is TGCGCCAGCAGAGGGTCGGCTACCTACGAGCAGTACTTC. The chain combines TRBV5-1 with TRBJ2-7; D remains ambiguous. Trimming stripped 5 bases from V and 2 bases from J, with 11 bases between. The CDR3 length is 13 residues. Per the germline V gene, CDR1 is SGHRS and CDR2 is YFSETQ. Based on the CDR3 plus reference TRBV5-1 and TRBJ2-7, the full variable domain is KAGVTQTPRYLIKTRGQQVTLSCSPISGHRSVSWYQQTPGQGLQFLFEYFSETQRNKGNFPGRFSGRQFSNSRSEMNVSTLELGDSALYLCASRGSATYEQYFGPGTRLTVT.

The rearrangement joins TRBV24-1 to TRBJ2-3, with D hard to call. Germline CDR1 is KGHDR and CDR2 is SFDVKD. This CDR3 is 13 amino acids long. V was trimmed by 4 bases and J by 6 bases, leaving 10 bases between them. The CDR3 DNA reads TGTGCCACCAGTGAGGCCCCCCCGGATACGCAGTATTTT. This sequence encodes CATSEAPPDTQYF.

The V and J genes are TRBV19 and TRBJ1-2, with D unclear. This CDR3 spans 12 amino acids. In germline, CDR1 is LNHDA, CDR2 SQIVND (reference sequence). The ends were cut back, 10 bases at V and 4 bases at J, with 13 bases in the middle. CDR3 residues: CATNGPPYGYTF. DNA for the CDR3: TGTGCCACTAACGGCCCCCCCTATGGCTACACCTTC. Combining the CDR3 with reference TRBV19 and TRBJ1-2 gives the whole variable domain DGGITQSPKYLFRKEGQNVTLSCEQNLNHDAMYWYRQDPGQGLRLIYYSQIVNDFQKGDIAEGYSVSREKKESFPLTVTSAQKNPTAFYLCATNGPPYGYTFGSGTRLTVV.